This T cell receptor beta chain was captured in a study of T cells in Graves' hyperthyroidism and ophthalmopathy. In the study overall: Peripheral blood was taken when the disease was first diagnosed, before any treatment began. Whole-study findings and limits: Most thyroid-expanded clonotypes above 0.001 were also found in blood.

From germline, CDR1 is LNHDA and CDR2 SQIVND (reference sequence). V was shortened by 7 bases and J by 0 bases, with 7 bases between the two germline ends. The length of the CDR3 is 13 residues. The investigators amplified TCR beta CDR3 regions from RNA transcripts. Initially, a first-round RT-PCR of the TCR CDR3 employed the HTBI primer set. TCRdb used MiXCR to reprocess the multiplex PCR reads, holding one entry per CDR3 protein. The table includes 350,000 or so distinct CDR3 sequences, approximately 18% detected once. This clonotype was counted ten times or more. The antigen is undetermined. This sequence was found in a woman in her thirties or forties with Graves' ophthalmopathy. The sequenced sample was blood. The V and J genes are TRBV19 and TRBJ1-5; D gene uncertain. The DNA for the CDR3 is TGTGCCAGTAACGTAAATAGCAATCAGCCCCAGCATTTT. It yields the protein CASNVNSNQPQHF.